This TCR beta chain appears in the sequencing data of a study of T cell repertoires in cytomegalovirus infection (dated by TCRdb to 2018 to 2020). General notes on the study: Donor HLA type was relevant to the analysis, because carriage of CMV infection together with the matching HLA type was indicated by public TCR beta signatures. Points the paper makes about the study in general: Cumulative frequency of public TCR beta family members discriminated carriers of CMV infection plus the relevant HLA type in this cohort and an independent approximately 370-donor cohort. The ex vivo response was dominated by HLA-C-restricted CMV-specific TCR beta clonotypes, which also provided the single most frequent clonotype in two of eight donors.

This clonotype was detected ten times or more. Its antigen is not yet known. One base away there is no much larger clone; base qualities are not given. This sample was sequenced with an Illumina HiSeq 1500. The raw public data were reprocessed by TCRdb itself: fastp quality trimming at Q25, MiXCR clonotype calling, in-frame beta chains only. Every distinct CDR3 protein forms one entry, paired with its most common genes and DNA. Across this sample there are around 630,000 distinct CDR3 sequences, with around 24% seen only once. The leading ten clones occupy 6.5% to 10% of the sample. This sequence originates from a human donor in good health (CMV status not recorded). Some clones in this sample may be carry-over from other donors' samples. The specimen was CD8+ T cells from PBMCs.

The bases are TGTGCCAGCAGGACTACAGGGGGCGGCGGGGGGACCGAAGAGACCCAGTACTTC. Translated, it gives CASRTTGGGGGTEETQYF. The rearranged chain carries TRBV6-6 and TRBJ2-5; TRBD1 is a weak D gene call, 9 bases matching. From the germline V gene (reference sequence), CDR1 is MNHNY and CDR2 is SVGAGI. The V and J ends are trimmed by 6 bases and 3 bases, leaving 26 bases between them. From its cysteine to its phenylalanine, the CDR3 spans 18 amino acids. Just the 54-base CDR3 DNA is kept, in frame starting at base 1.